These 27 T cell receptor beta chains originate from one sample sequenced in a study of shared clonotypes between healthy human individuals. TCRdb's table, derived via immunoSEQ multiplex PCR, lists solely in-frame clones and lacks some. The repertoire holds 2 million to 2.5 million clones, with around 92% as singletons. The sequencing sample was made of naive CD4+ T cells from PBMCs. As for subset: CD45RA+ positively selected. Receptors were obtained from a man aged 18 to 35 in good health. Some clones in this sample may be carry-over from other donors' samples.

This chain joins TRBV7-2 and TRBJ1-5; 8 nucleotides agree with TRBD1. From germline, CDR1 is SGHTA and CDR2 FQGNSA. Trimming cost V 2 bases and J 1 base; bases outside gene matches: 7. This CDR3 is built from 17 residues. The CDR3 sequence: CASSLYQGARSNQPQHF. CDR3 nucleotides: TGTGCCAGCAGCTTATATCAGGGGGCGCGAAGCAATCAGCCCCAGCATTTT.

This chain connects TRBV7-9 to TRBJ1-6, with D hard to call. CDR1 and CDR2 (germline): SEHNR, FQNEAQ (reference sequence). The ends were cut back, 1 base at V and 8 bases at J, with 12 bases in the middle. CDR3 length equals 15 residues. CDR3 residues: CASSLGPRVDSPLHF. The CDR3 DNA reads TGTGCCAGCAGCTTAGGTCCTAGGGTGGATTCACCCCTCCACTTT.

V gene TRBV7-9 combines with J gene TRBJ2-1; TRBD2 matches 7 bases. Germline V gene sequence: CDR1 SEHNR, CDR2 FQNEAQ (reference sequence). After removal of 10 bases from V and 1 base from J, the junction contained 7 bases not matched to a gene. The CDR3 sequence is 14 residues long. Here the CDR3 reads CATNLGGSYNEQFF. The CDR3, as DNA: TGTGCCACCAACCTCGGGGGGTCCTACAATGAGCAGTTCTTC.

The CDR3 sequence is CASSLNGGTDTQYF. CDR3 bases: TGTGCCAGCAGTTTAAACGGCGGCACAGATACGCAGTATTTT. The J gene is TRBJ2-3, the V gene TRBV28; D remains ambiguous. Trimming removed 2 bases from V and 1 base from J, with 7 bases in between. Germline CDR1 MDHEN, CDR2 SYDVKM. The CDR3 spans 14 residues.

The CDR3 loop is CASSYGNAGKNTEAFF. As DNA, the CDR3 is TGTGCCAGCAGTTACGGAAATGCCGGGAAGAACACTGAAGCTTTCTTT. The chain uses TRBV6-5 and TRBJ1-1; D is unresolved. The V end was cut by 2 bases, the J end by 1 base, with 14 bases between. The CDR3 is 16 residues long. Germline V gene data show CDR1 as MNHEY and CDR2 as SVGAGI.

To note about this clone: The same CDR3 is also encoded by other DNA sequences in this sample. The rearrangement uses TRBV6-5 and TRBJ2-7; possible D gene TRBD1, 6 bases. This CDR3 spans 14 amino acids. V lost 2 bases to trimming and J lost 3 bases, with 11 bases between them. Germline V gives CDR1 MNHEY, CDR2 SVGAGI. CDR3 protein: CASSYRGLSYEQYF. Written as DNA, the CDR3 is TGTGCCAGCAGTTACAGGGGGTTAAGCTACGAGCAGTACTTC.

The rearrangement joins TRBV15 to TRBJ2-5; D is uncertain. The CDR3 is 15 residues long. V dropped 3 bases and J dropped 2 bases, with 13 bases sitting between them. CDR1 and CDR2 (germline): LNHNV, YYDKDF (reference sequence). CDR3 sequence (DNA): TGTGCCACCAGCAGCTCCGGGCCCGTACAAGAGACCCAGTACTTC. Translated, it gives CATSSSGPVQETQYF. Looking up the rest from reference TRBV15 and TRBJ2-5 gives the full variable domain: DAMVIQNPRYQVTQFGKPVTLSCSQTLNHNVMYWYQQKSSQAPKLLFHYYDKDFNNEADTPDNFQSRRPNTSFCFLDIRSPGLGDTAMYLCATSSSGPVQETQYFGPGTRLLVL.

As regards this clone: The sample contains more than one DNA sequence encoding this CDR3. The chain links TRBV7-2 to TRBJ2-5, with D hard to call. The germline V gene has CDR1 SGHTA and CDR2 FQGNSA. Trimming pared 4 bases from V and 5 bases from J, leaving 5 bases between. The CDR3 sequence is 11 residues long. CDR3 protein: CASSSMETQYF. In DNA, the CDR3 is TGTGCCAGCAGCTCGATGGAGACCCAGTACTTC. Complete variable domain (other parts from reference TRBV7-2 and TRBJ2-5): GAGVSQSPSNKVTEKGKDVELRCDPISGHTALYWYRQSLGQGLEFLIYFQGNSAPDKSGLPSDRFSAERTGGSVSTLTIQRTQQEDSAVYLCASSSMETQYFGPGTRLLVL.

Note on this clone: Distinct nucleotide sequences in the sample also encode this CDR3. This chain joins TRBV7-9 and TRBJ1-1; D is unclear. The CDR3 runs to 13 residues. V was trimmed by 3 bases and J by 1 base, leaving 6 bases between them. Germline V lookup: CDR1 SEHNR, CDR2 FQNEAQ (reference sequence). The CDR3 coding sequence is TGTGCCAGCAGCTTGACCCCGAACACTGAAGCTTTCTTT. Its protein product is CASSLTPNTEAFF.

The CDR3 region is CASTPGQTSYEQYF. Written as DNA, the CDR3 is TGTGCCAGCACCCCCGGACAAACCTCCTACGAGCAGTACTTC. The chain has TRBV7-8 and TRBJ2-7; possibly TRBD1 for D (5 bases). The CDR3 length is 14 residues. V was cut by 7 bases and J by 0 bases, with 13 bases left in between. Germline V gives CDR1 SGHVS, CDR2 FQNEAQ.

This sequence joins TRBV9 and TRBJ2-7; tentative D call: TRBD2 (6 bases). Trimming took off 3 bases at V and 2 bases at J, with 9 bases between the two ends. CDR1 and CDR2 (germline): SGDLS, YYNGEE. The CDR3 extends over 13 amino acids. DNA for the CDR3: TGTGCCAGCAGCGCGGGAGTCGCCTACGAGCAGTACTTC. As protein: CASSAGVAYEQYF. The entire variable domain, with the rest obtained from reference TRBV9 and TRBJ2-7, is as follows: DSGVTQTPKHLITATGQRVTLRCSPRSGDLSVYWYQQSLDQGLQFLIQYYNGEERAKGNILERFSAQQFPDLHSELNLSSLELGDSALYFCASSAGVAYEQYFGPGTRLTVT.

DNA of the CDR3: TGTGCCAGCAAACCGGCGACGACGGGCCTCACCGGGGAGCTGTTTTTT. It is translated as CASKPATTGLTGELFF. The chain recombines TRBV28 with TRBJ2-2; no clear D. Germline loops: CDR1 MDHEN, CDR2 SYDVKM. The V gene lost 7 bases and the J gene lost 4 bases, with 19 bases spanning the gap. The CDR3 runs to 16 residues.

This clone was observed a single time. The genes are TRBV28 and TRBJ2-1; D remains unclear. V was pared by 5 bases and J by 5 bases, with 4 bases between. CDR3 size: 11 residues. Germline V lookup: CDR1 MDHEN, CDR2 SYDVKM. The CDR3 region is CASSTDNEQFF. DNA of the CDR3: TGTGCCAGCAGTACGGACAATGAGCAGTTCTTC.

The chain couples TRBV6-5 to TRBJ2-1; D is unresolved. CDR1 is MNHEY and CDR2 is SVGAGI in the germline V gene. The V end lost 7 bases, the J end lost 4 bases, and 5 bases lay between the germline ends. The CDR3 covers 11 residues. CDR3 DNA: TGTGCCAGCAAAAGGTACAATGAGCAGTTCTTC. This encodes CASKRYNEQFF.

V is TRBV5-1 and J is TRBJ2-5, with TRBD1 as a possible D gene (5 bases). Per germline, CDR1 SGHRS and CDR2 YFSETQ. The CDR3 consists of 13 residues. Trimming shortened V by 6 bases and J by 1 base, and 10 bases separated the two germline ends. The CDR3 loop is CASKQGSQETQYF. Written as DNA, the CDR3 is TGCGCCAGCAAGCAGGGTAGCCAAGAGACCCAGTACTTC.

This chain joins TRBV5-4 and TRBJ2-7, with 7 bases identical to TRBD1. Trimming removed 5 bases from V and 6 bases from J; junction bases left unmatched: 8. The CDR3 is made up of 13 amino acids. Germline V gene sequence: CDR1 SGHNT, CDR2 YYREEE (reference sequence). The CDR3 sequence is CASRPDRVGEQYF. The CDR3, as DNA: TGTGCCAGCAGACCAGACAGGGTTGGCGAGCAGTACTTC.

Comments on this clone: Other DNA sequences in the sample encode the same CDR3. The chain uses TRBV9 and TRBJ2-2; TRBD2 matches 7 bases. This CDR3 comprises 15 residues. The ends lost 0 bases at V and 3 bases at J; junction bases unmatched: 2. Germline V CDR1 and CDR2: SGDLS, YYNGEE. The CDR3 reads CASSVALADTGELFF. The DNA of the CDR3 is TGTGCCAGCAGCGTAGCCCTAGCGGACACCGGGGAGCTGTTTTTT.

In its sample, this clone was seen a few times. J is TRBJ1-2 and V is TRBV18, with 8 bases identical to TRBD1. The CDR3 sequence is 14 residues long. Germline V CDR1 and CDR2: KGHSH, LQKENI. Trimming at V came to 6 bases and at J to 3 bases, leaving 6 bases not matched to a gene. Here the CDR3 DNA reads TGTGCCAGCTCGCCGGGACAGGCAGACTATGGCTACACCTTC. It yields the protein CASSPGQADYGYTF. Drawing the rest from reference TRBV18 and TRBJ1-2, the complete variable domain is NAGVMQNPRHLVRRRGQEARLRCSPMKGHSHVYWYRQLPEEGLKFMVYLQKENIIDESGMPKERFSAEFPKEGPSILRIQQVVRGDSAAYFCASSPGQADYGYTFGSGTRLTVV.

The rearrangement links TRBV4-1 to TRBJ1-4; TRBD1 aligns across 9 bases. Germline CDR1 and CDR2: MGHRA and YSYEKL. This CDR3 region has 16 residues. With 4 bases clipped from V and 7 bases from J, the junction kept 10 bases outside the gene matches. The chain's CDR3 is CASSPHGDRAVEKLFF. The CDR3 DNA follows: TGCGCCAGCAGCCCACACGGGGACAGGGCGGTTGAAAAACTGTTTTTT.

The chain couples TRBV20-1 to TRBJ1-2; D gene ambiguous. V was pared by 6 bases and J by 1 base, with 6 bases between. Germline CDR1 and CDR2: DFQATT and SNEGSKA (reference sequence). This CDR3 is 11 amino acids long. The CDR3 loop is CSAPLNYGYTF. DNA of the CDR3: TGCAGTGCCCCCCTTAACTATGGCTACACCTTC.

Only one count was recorded for this clone. This chain connects TRBV7-3 to TRBJ2-2, with D unresolved. The germline V and J ends were trimmed by 1 base and 2 bases, with 8 bases remaining between them. Germline CDR1 reads SGHTA; CDR2 reads FQGTGA. There are 15 residues in the CDR3. CDR3 sequence reads: CASSLRARNTGELFF. DNA for the CDR3: TGTGCCAGCAGCTTAAGGGCCAGAAACACCGGGGAGCTGTTTTTT.

In this sample, this clone turned up once. V and J are TRBV25-1 and TRBJ2-1, with TRBD1 as a possible D gene (6 bases). CDR3 length: 15 amino acids. Trimming removed 4 bases at V and 8 bases at J, with 18 bases between. In germline, CDR1 is MGHDK, CDR2 SYGVNS. This chain's CDR3 is CASSGPLPGTYEQFF. DNA of the CDR3: TGTGCCAGCAGTGGACCCCTCCCCGGGACATATGAGCAGTTCTTC.

This rearrangement joins TRBV7-9 to TRBJ1-3; possibly TRBD1 for D (5 bases). Trimming removed 7 bases at V and 14 bases at J, with 18 bases between. The V gene's germline CDR1 is SEHNR and CDR2 FQNEAQ (reference sequence). The length of the CDR3 is 12 residues. For the CDR3, the DNA is TGTGCCAGCAACAGTAACTGGGACGGTGTATATTTT. It yields the protein CASNSNWDGVYF.

The V call is TRBV9, the J call TRBJ2-7; TRBD1 might be the D (6 bases). The CDR3 runs 15 residues. Per germline, CDR1 SGDLS and CDR2 YYNGEE. The V and J ends lost 0 bases and 0 bases respectively, with 10 bases between them. This chain's CDR3 is CASSVAGQPSYEQYF. Written as DNA, the CDR3 is TGTGCCAGCAGCGTAGCTGGACAGCCCTCCTACGAGCAGTACTTC.

The chain carries TRBV25-1 and TRBJ1-3; 7 nucleotides agree with TRBD1. The germline V gene encodes CDR1 MGHDK and CDR2 SYGVNS. With 1 base clipped from V and 0 bases from J, the junction kept 3 bases outside the gene matches. The CDR3 loop spans 16 amino acids. The CDR3 spells CASSESRGLSGNTIYF. The CDR3 coding sequence is TGTGCCAGCAGTGAATCAAGGGGGCTCTCTGGAAACACCATATATTTT.

This clone was found once. This chain joins TRBV7-2 and TRBJ2-3; D gene unclear. The V end lost 0 bases, the J end lost 0 bases, and 7 bases lay between the germline ends. The CDR3 covers 15 residues. The V gene's germline CDR1 is SGHTA and CDR2 FQGNSA. The CDR3 spells CASSLAAGSTDTQYF. CDR3 in DNA: TGTGCCAGCAGCTTAGCCGCAGGTAGCACAGATACGCAGTATTTT.

Note on this clone: The sample contains more than one DNA sequence encoding this CDR3. This sequence joins TRBV7-2 and TRBJ2-3, with 9 bases fitting TRBD1. This CDR3 comprises 14 residues. Germline CDR1 and CDR2: SGHTA and FQGNSA. J was trimmed by 4 bases and V by 5 bases; bases with no gene match: 4. The chain's CDR3 is CASSRDRAADTQYF. For the CDR3, the DNA is TGTGCCAGCAGCCGGGACAGGGCGGCAGATACGCAGTATTTT. Based on the CDR3 plus reference TRBV7-2 and TRBJ2-3, the full variable domain is GAGVSQSPSNKVTEKGKDVELRCDPISGHTALYWYRQSLGQGLEFLIYFQGNSAPDKSGLPSDRFSAERTGGSVSTLTIQRTQQEDSAVYLCASSRDRAADTQYFGPGTRLTVL.